Presented here are 6 T cell receptor beta chains from one specimen sequenced in a study of vaccination effects on CD4 cells after COVID-19. Antigens for these TCRs are unknown. Only in-frame clones appear in the TCRdb table, and some are missing; sequencing was by immunoSEQ multiplex PCR. The sample lists 30,000 to 35,000 clones, about 68% occurring once. Following a roughly 11-day culture, CD4+ T cells were purified. According to PCR results, the person was infected with SARS-CoV-2 between March and December 2020. Each participant was administered two doses of either the BNT162b2 or the mRNA-1273 vaccine. Sample: CD4+ T cells from PBMCs cultured without peptide, taken after COVID-19 vaccination. All receptors derive from a human donor who had a prior SARS-CoV-2 infection.

This chain joins TRBV20-1 and TRBJ1-1, with D perhaps TRBD1 (5 bases). V was pared by 7 bases and J by 10 bases, with 16 bases between. CDR1 and CDR2 from the germline V gene are DFQATT and SNEGSKA (reference sequence). The CDR3 contains 11 residues. CDR3 DNA: TGCAGTGGGTCTGAGGGGCGGGGAGCTTTCTTT. It codes for CSGSEGRGAFF.

This chain connects TRBV6-5 to TRBJ2-5, with D hard to call. The V end lost 6 bases, the J end lost 9 bases, and 14 bases lay between the germline ends. The CDR3 runs 12 residues. Germline CDR1 reads MNHEY; CDR2 reads SVGAGI. For the CDR3, the DNA is TGTGCCAGCAGGTTGGCACGCGGCGCCCAGTACTTC. It specifies CASRLARGAQYF.

For the CDR3, the DNA is TGCGCCAGCAGCCAACAGGGGGTCGCTGAAGCTTTCTTT. Amino acids: CASSQQGVAEAFF. This chain connects TRBV5-1 to TRBJ1-1; 8 bases are a match to TRBD1. Germline V gene sequence: CDR1 SGHRS, CDR2 YFSETQ. The CDR3 is made up of 13 amino acids. The V gene end was trimmed by 4 bases and the J gene end by 6 bases; junction bases not matched to a gene: 5.

The rearrangement joins TRBV9 to TRBJ2-3, with 12 nucleotides matching TRBD2. The CDR3 sequence is 16 residues long. The germline V gene encodes CDR1 SGDLS and CDR2 YYNGEE. V lost 4 bases, J lost 2 bases, and 5 bases stayed unmatched. This CDR3 reads CASSSRLAGDTDTQYF. CDR3 nucleotide sequence: TGTGCCAGCAGCTCGCGACTAGCGGGGGACACAGATACGCAGTATTTT.

This clone was seen a handful of times. V and J are TRBV30 and TRBJ2-7; no definite D call. The CDR3 has 13 amino acids. V was clipped by 3 bases and J by 0 bases, with 9 bases between them. The V gene's germline CDR1 is GTSNPN and CDR2 SVGIG (reference sequence). CDR3 DNA: TGTGCCTGGAGCTACGAGAACTCCTACGAGCAGTACTTC. It codes for CAWSYENSYEQYF.

The chain recombines TRBV9 with TRBJ2-7; 9 bases are a match to TRBD1. The length of the CDR3 is 15 residues. Germline V lookup: CDR1 SGDLS, CDR2 YYNGEE. The V segment lost 10 bases and the J segment 6 bases; nucleotides outside the gene matches: 17. CDR3: CAGAGRGQGRSEQYF. DNA of the CDR3: TGTGCCGGAGCGGGGAGGGGACAGGGACGTAGCGAGCAGTACTTC.